One sample yielded the 25 T cell receptor beta chains listed below, sequenced in a study of blood T cell repertoires in COVID-19. Data came from immunoSEQ multiplex PCR; TCRdb stores just in-frame clones and leaves some out. The sample lists around 200,000 clones; 84% were seen once. The specimen sequenced was peripheral blood. These TCRs come from a human donor in a cohort sampled during active COVID-19.

J is TRBJ1-1 and V is TRBV7-7; no clear D. This CDR3 contains 13 residues. Per the germline V gene, CDR1 is SSHAT and CDR2 is FNYEAQ (reference sequence). Trimming cost V 1 base and J 0 bases, with 3 bases left between them. CDR3 nucleotides: TGTGCCAGCAGCTTAGGTATGAACACTGAAGCTTTCTTT. It is translated as CASSLGMNTEAFF.

The chain has TRBV5-1 and TRBJ2-1; tentative D call: TRBD2 (5 bases). The CDR3 length is 13 residues. Trimming cost V 1 base and J 5 bases, with 7 bases left between them. Per the germline V gene, CDR1 is SGHRS and CDR2 is YFSETQ. The CDR3 loop reads CASSLRENNEQFF. DNA of the CDR3: TGCGCCAGCAGCTTGCGGGAAAACAATGAGCAGTTCTTC.

The chain links TRBV30 to TRBJ1-2; D is uncertain. In germline, CDR1 is GTSNPN, CDR2 SVGIG (reference sequence). V lost 0 bases and J 2 bases, leaving 13 bases between the germline ends. CDR3 length equals 15 residues. The CDR3 DNA reads as TGTGCCTGGAGTGTAACCCCCACGGGGAACTATGGCTACACCTTC. This encodes CAWSVTPTGNYGYTF.

The chain is built from TRBV4-1 and TRBJ1-2, with D uncertain. This CDR3 has 16 residues. The V gene lost 0 bases and the J gene lost 8 bases, with 19 bases spanning the gap. CDR1 is MGHRA, CDR2 YSYEKL, per germline. CDR3 DNA: TGCGCCAGCAGCCAAGAAGGTTCGAGGAGGGTAGGCGGCTACACCTTC. As protein: CASSQEGSRRVGGYTF.

The chain is built from TRBV9 and TRBJ2-5; D may be TRBD1 (6 bases). The germline V and J ends were trimmed by 0 bases and 3 bases, with 9 bases remaining between them. Germline V gene data show CDR1 as SGDLS and CDR2 as YYNGEE. The CDR3 extends over 14 amino acids. CDR3 residues: CASSVDAGEETQYF. Written as DNA, the CDR3 is TGTGCCAGCAGCGTAGATGCAGGGGAAGAGACCCAGTACTTC.

As concerns this clone: One end of the junction fails to match germline, which may point to a read error. Other DNA sequences in this sample translate to the same CDR3. CDR3 sequence reads: CASSERLAGLPHEQYF. The CDR3 DNA reads as TGTGCCAGTAGTGAACGTCTGGCGGGTCTTCCCCACGAGCAGTACTTC. The rearrangement links TRBV6-1 to TRBJ2-7; D is possibly TRBD2 (5 bases). This CDR3 spans 16 amino acids. Per the germline V gene, CDR1 is MNHNS and CDR2 is SASEGT.

The V call is TRBV6-5, the J call TRBJ1-5; D may be TRBD1 (5 bases). Trimming removed 6 bases from V and 6 bases from J, with 9 bases in between. The CDR3 sequence is 12 residues long. The germline CDR1 and CDR2 sequences are MNHEY and SVGAGI. CDR3 DNA sequence: TGTGCCAGCAGGGAGGGGAGTCAGCCCCAGCATTTT. Translation gives CASREGSQPQHF.

The V and J genes are TRBV11-2 and TRBJ1-1, with D possibly matching TRBD1 (6 bases). The length of the CDR3 is 15 residues. The ends were cut back, 5 bases at V and 1 base at J, with 14 bases in the middle. CDR1 is SGHAT and CDR2 is FQNNGV in the germline V gene. CDR3 in amino acids: CASSLTTGANTEAFF. For the CDR3, the DNA is TGTGCCAGCAGCCTGACGACAGGAGCGAACACTGAAGCTTTCTTT.

This clone was recorded only once. The chain employs TRBV5-6 and TRBJ2-5, with D perhaps TRBD1 (6 bases). CDR1 is SGHDT and CDR2 is YYEEEE in the germline V gene. Trimming shortened V by 4 bases and J by 5 bases, and 15 bases separated the two germline ends. The CDR3 covers 14 residues. DNA for the CDR3: TGTGCCAGCAGCCCCCGCCCAAGGGGGGAGACCCAGTACTTC. It yields the protein CASSPRPRGETQYF.

The chain has TRBV7-9 and TRBJ2-1; 7 bases agree with TRBD1. From germline, CDR1 is SEHNR and CDR2 FQNEAQ (reference sequence). CDR3 size: 13 residues. V trimming: 7 bases; J trimming: 5 bases; junction bases outside the gene matches: 5. CDR3 sequence reads: CASTGTVDNEQFF. For the CDR3, the DNA is TGTGCCAGCACCGGGACAGTCGACAATGAGCAGTTCTTC.

The gene calls are TRBV27 and TRBJ1-6; D perhaps matches TRBD1 (6 bases). The V and J ends lost 4 bases and 5 bases respectively, with 9 bases between them. Germline loops: CDR1 MNHEY, CDR2 SMNVEV (reference sequence). This CDR3 has 14 residues. CDR3 protein: CASSSPGDNSPLHF. The CDR3 DNA sequence: TGTGCCAGCAGTTCCCCAGGGGATAATTCACCCCTCCACTTT.

The chain has TRBV6-6 and TRBJ2-1, with 9 bases that match TRBD2. V lost 7 bases and J lost 5; bases outside the gene matches: 9. This CDR3 is 15 amino acids long. CDR1 and CDR2 from the germline V gene are MNHNY and SVGAGI (reference sequence). Here the CDR3 DNA reads TGTGCCAGCATCGATAGCGGGGGAGAAAACAATGAGCAGTTCTTC. Protein: CASIDSGGENNEQFF.

The gene calls are TRBV18 and TRBJ2-1; possibly TRBD1 for D (5 bases). Germline V CDR1 and CDR2: KGHSH, LQKENI. The CDR3 loop spans 16 amino acids. V lost 6 bases and J lost 5, with 20 bases in between. CDR3 in amino acids: CASSMEGAGLNNEQFF. The CDR3 bases are TGTGCCAGCTCGATGGAAGGGGCAGGGCTTAACAATGAGCAGTTCTTC. Supplemented by reference TRBV18 and TRBJ2-1, the full variable domain reads NAGVMQNPRHLVRRRGQEARLRCSPMKGHSHVYWYRQLPEEGLKFMVYLQKENIIDESGMPKERFSAEFPKEGPSILRIQQVVRGDSAAYFCASSMEGAGLNNEQFFGPGTRLTVL.

In DNA form, the CDR3 reads TGTGCCAGCAGTGAAGCTCAGGGTAGACTGTTTTTT. Amino acids: CASSEAQGRLFF. This chain joins TRBV6-1 and TRBJ1-4, with a weak D call TRBD1 (5 bases). The ends were cut back, 0 bases at V and 13 bases at J, with 9 bases in the middle. The CDR3 runs to 12 residues. CDR1 MNHNS and CDR2 SASEGT come from the germline V gene.

This clone appeared once. The V and J genes are TRBV5-1 and TRBJ1-5; 7 positions agree with TRBD1. This CDR3 contains 13 residues. The V and J ends lost 2 bases and 5 bases, in that order; junction bases with no gene match: 1. Germline CDR1 reads SGHRS; CDR2 reads YFSETQ. Here the CDR3 reads CASSFDRDQPQHF. For the CDR3, the DNA is TGCGCCAGCAGCTTCGACAGGGATCAGCCCCAGCATTTT.

The genes are TRBV6-5 and TRBJ2-1, with 9 bases identical to TRBD2. V lost 6 bases and J lost 3; bases outside the gene matches: 6. The CDR3 has 15 residues. From germline, CDR1 is MNHEY and CDR2 SVGAGI. This CDR3 reads CASSIGGGVYNEQFF. DNA of the CDR3: TGTGCCAGCAGCATAGGCGGGGGGGTCTACAATGAGCAGTTCTTC.

The J gene is TRBJ2-6, the V gene TRBV2; D gene ambiguous. The germline V and J ends were trimmed by 5 bases and 0 bases, with 5 bases remaining between them. CDR1 SNHLY and CDR2 FYNNEI come from the germline V gene. This CDR3 has 14 amino acids. CDR3 DNA: TGTGCCAGCAGTCGGTCCTCTGGGGCCAACGTCCTGACTTTC. Its translation: CASSRSSGANVLTF.

The chain carries TRBV5-6 and TRBJ2-1; possibly TRBD2 for D (6 bases). The CDR3 sequence is 15 residues long. The germline V gene has CDR1 SGHDT and CDR2 YYEEEE. V lost 2 bases and J lost 2, with 11 bases in between. Here the CDR3 DNA reads TGTGCCAGCAGCTTTGCTGGGGGGACCTACAATGAGCAGTTCTTC. This sequence encodes CASSFAGGTYNEQFF.

The chain employs TRBV3-1 (or the pseudogene TRBV3-2) and TRBJ2-1; 9 nucleotides match TRBD2. The J segment lost 2 bases and the V segment lost 0 bases, leaving 11 bases of the junction unmatched. CDR1 and CDR2 (germline): LGHDT, YNNKEL (reference sequence). The CDR3 is 19 amino acids. The CDR3 loop is CASSQDRRVAGGPYNEQFF. CDR3 nucleotides: TGTGCCAGCAGCCAAGATCGTCGGGTGGCGGGGGGGCCCTACAATGAGCAGTTCTTC.

The chain has TRBV11-2 and TRBJ2-2; 9 bases fit TRBD1. The CDR3 length is 13 residues. V lost 5 bases to trimming and J lost 6 bases; unmatched junction nucleotides: 1. From germline, CDR1 is SGHAT and CDR2 FQNNGV. CDR3 nucleotides: TGTGCCAGCAGCCGACAGGGGGCCGGGGAGCTGTTTTTT. It codes for CASSRQGAGELFF.

This clone showed up just once. This chain links TRBV4-1 with TRBJ2-3, with 8 bases that match TRBD2. With V trimmed by 4 bases and J by 5 bases, 8 bases remained unmatched. Germline assignment: CDR1 MGHRA and CDR2 YSYEKL. This CDR3 contains 15 residues. The chain's CDR3 is CASSPLAGRGDTQYF. For the CDR3, the DNA is TGCGCCAGCAGCCCGTTAGCGGGGAGGGGAGATACGCAGTATTTT.

J is TRBJ2-7 and V is TRBV6-5; D may be TRBD2 (6 bases). CDR1 MNHEY and CDR2 SVGAGI come from the germline V gene. This CDR3 comprises 14 residues. The V end lost 2 bases, the J end lost 0 bases, and 8 bases lay between the germline ends. The DNA for the CDR3 is TGTGCCAGCAGTTACCGGGACTTCTCCTACGAGCAGTACTTC. This encodes CASSYRDFSYEQYF.

The V and J genes are TRBV7-2 and TRBJ2-5; no clear D. CDR3 length: 12 residues. Germline CDR1 and CDR2: SGHTA and FQGNSA. V lost 0 bases, J lost 5 bases, and 4 bases lay in between. CDR3 in amino acids: CASSLAQETQYF. As DNA, the CDR3 is TGTGCCAGCAGCTTAGCGCAGGAGACCCAGTACTTC.

The chain is built from TRBV4-2 and TRBJ1-6; D is unresolved. V dropped 0 bases and J dropped 6 bases, with 12 bases sitting between them. From germline, CDR1 is LGHNA and CDR2 YNFKEQ. The CDR3 runs to 16 residues. The CDR3 DNA reads as TGTGCCAGCAGCCAAGAGCGAGGGAATAGTAATTCACCCCTCCACTTT. Translation gives CASSQERGNSNSPLHF.

The V call is TRBV24-1, the J call TRBJ2-5, with D possibly TRBD2 on 6 matching bases. Trimming took off 1 base at V and 3 bases at J, with 11 bases between the two ends. This CDR3 comprises 15 residues. CDR1 and CDR2 (germline): KGHDR, SFDVKD. CDR3 sequence: CATSDFIGGEETQYF. CDR3 nucleotides: TGTGCCACCAGTGATTTCATCGGCGGGGAAGAGACCCAGTACTTC.